This TCR beta chain was observed in a study of cytomegalovirus exposure and HLA in healthy donors. Study findings and constraints: The majority of TCR sequences were rare, yet some public TCRs appeared in many donors. Cytomegalovirus status, reportedly, was diagnosed with high specificity and sensitivity by the classifier.

The donors formed part of the roughly 110-subject validation cohort, distinct from the roughly 730-subject first cohort. The length of the CDR3 is 14 residues. Per germline, CDR1 MNHNY and CDR2 SVGAGI (reference sequence). With 0 bases removed from V and 7 bases from J, the gap between germline ends came to 12 bases. Comment on this clone: The antigen remains undetermined.

Profiling relied on immunoSEQ multiplex PCR, and the TCRdb table lists in-frame clones only, not all of them. The table lists 350,000 or so clones, approximately 90% of them singletons. V usage is TRBV6-6 and J usage is TRBJ1-2; maybe TRBD1 (5 bases). The sequencing sample was made of PBMCs. The receptor comes from a woman between 18 and 29 years old in good health and CMV-seronegative. The CDR3 is CASSYSSRQGGYTF. The CDR3 coding sequence is TGTGCCAGCAGTTACTCTTCCAGGCAGGGTGGCTACACCTTC.